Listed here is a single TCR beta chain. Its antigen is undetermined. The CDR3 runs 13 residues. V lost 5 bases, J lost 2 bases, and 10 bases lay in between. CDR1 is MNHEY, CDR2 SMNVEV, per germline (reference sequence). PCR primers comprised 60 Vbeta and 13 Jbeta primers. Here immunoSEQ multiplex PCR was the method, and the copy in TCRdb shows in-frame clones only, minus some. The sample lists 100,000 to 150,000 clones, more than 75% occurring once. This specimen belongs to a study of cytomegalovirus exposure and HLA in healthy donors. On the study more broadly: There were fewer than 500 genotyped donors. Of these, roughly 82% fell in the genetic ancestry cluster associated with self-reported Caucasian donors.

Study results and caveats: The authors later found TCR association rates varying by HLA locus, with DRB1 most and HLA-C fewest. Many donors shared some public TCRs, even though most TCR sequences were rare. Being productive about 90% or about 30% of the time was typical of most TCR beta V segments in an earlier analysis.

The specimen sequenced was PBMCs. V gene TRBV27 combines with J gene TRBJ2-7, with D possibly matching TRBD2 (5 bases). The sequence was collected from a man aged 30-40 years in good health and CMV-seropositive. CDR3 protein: CASSRGFPYEQYF. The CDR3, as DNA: TGTGCCAGCAGTAGAGGGTTTCCCTACGAGCAGTACTTC.